This T cell receptor (beta chain) was identified in a study of blood T cell repertoires in COVID-19. Study details: Sources were T cells, B-cell-depleted T cells, or PBMCs; the material itself was cDNA or gDNA.

CDR1 and CDR2 from the germline V gene are SEHNR and FQNEAQ (reference sequence). Trimming cost V 5 bases and J 4 bases; bases outside gene matches: 8. The CDR3 covers 16 residues. Only in-frame clones appear in the TCRdb table, and some are missing; sequencing was by immunoSEQ multiplex PCR. The sample lists about 260,000 clones, about 83% seen once, with about 1.6% in the top ten. The TCR originated in a woman aged 40 to 49 who had recovered from COVID-19. This sequence joins TRBV7-9 and TRBJ2-1, with 10 nucleotides matching TRBD1. Sequenced: peripheral blood. The CDR3 coding sequence is TGTGCCAGCAGCCCCCCTCCGGGACAGGGGTACAATGAGCAGTTCTTC. This codes for CASSPPPGQGYNEQFF.